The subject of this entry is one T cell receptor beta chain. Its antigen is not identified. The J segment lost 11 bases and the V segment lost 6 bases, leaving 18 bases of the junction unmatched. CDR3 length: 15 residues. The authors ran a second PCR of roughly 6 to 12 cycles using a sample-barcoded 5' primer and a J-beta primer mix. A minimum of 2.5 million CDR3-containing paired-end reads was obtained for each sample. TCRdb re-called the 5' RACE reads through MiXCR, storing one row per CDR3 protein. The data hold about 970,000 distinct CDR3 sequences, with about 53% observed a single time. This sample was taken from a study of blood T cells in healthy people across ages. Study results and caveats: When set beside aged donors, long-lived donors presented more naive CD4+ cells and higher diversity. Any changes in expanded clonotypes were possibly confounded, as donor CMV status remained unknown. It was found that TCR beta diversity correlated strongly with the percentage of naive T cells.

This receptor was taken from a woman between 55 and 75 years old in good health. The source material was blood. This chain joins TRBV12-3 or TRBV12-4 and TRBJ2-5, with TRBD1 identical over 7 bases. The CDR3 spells CASSRGQYSYNEQYF. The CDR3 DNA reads TGTGCCAGCAGCCGGGGACAGTATTCCTACAATGAGCAGTACTTC.